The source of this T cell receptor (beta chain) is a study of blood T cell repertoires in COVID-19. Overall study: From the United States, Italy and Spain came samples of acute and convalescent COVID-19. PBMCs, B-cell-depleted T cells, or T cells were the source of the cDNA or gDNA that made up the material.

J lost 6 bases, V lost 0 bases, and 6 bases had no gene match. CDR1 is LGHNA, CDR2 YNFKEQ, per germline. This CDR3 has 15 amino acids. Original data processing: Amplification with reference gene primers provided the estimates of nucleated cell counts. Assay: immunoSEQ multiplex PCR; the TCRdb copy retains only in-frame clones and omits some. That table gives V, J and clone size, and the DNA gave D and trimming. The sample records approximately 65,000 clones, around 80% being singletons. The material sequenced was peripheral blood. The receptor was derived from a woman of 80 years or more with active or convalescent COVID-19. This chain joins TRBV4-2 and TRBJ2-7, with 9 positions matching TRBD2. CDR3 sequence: CASSQDSWTSAEQYF. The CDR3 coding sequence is TGTGCCAGCAGCCAAGATTCGTGGACTAGCGCCGAGCAGTACTTC.